Included here is one T cell receptor beta chain sequence, with context. The data are from a study of blood T cell repertoires in COVID-19. On the study more broadly: From the United States, Italy and Spain came samples of acute and convalescent COVID-19. Sources were T cells, B-cell-depleted T cells, or PBMCs; the material itself was cDNA or gDNA.

In the original workflow: Amplified reference gene primers provided the basis for estimating nucleated cell counts. Using immunoSEQ multiplex PCR, the repertoire was profiled, and TCRdb retains in-frame clones only, with some absent. V and J calls and clone size follow that table, whereas D and trimming were derived from the DNA. The repertoire holds around 70,000 clones, with approximately 86% as singletons. The sample taken for sequencing was peripheral blood. The sequence came from a human donor in a cohort sampled during active COVID-19.

The CDR3 sequence: CASSDVGSGVGWTDTQYF. The CDR3 DNA is TGTGCCAGCAGTGATGTGGGCTCAGGGGTGGGGTGGACAGATACGCAGTATTTT. The chain recombines TRBV2 with TRBJ2-3, with D perhaps matching TRBD1 (6 bases). The CDR3 loop spans 18 amino acids. The germline CDR1 and CDR2 sequences are SNHLY and FYNNEI. Trimming took 3 bases from V and 3 from J, leaving 22 bases between them.